These 15 T cell receptor beta chains originate from one sample sequenced in a study of immune cell composition in non-small cell lung cancer. The table came from immunoSEQ multiplex PCR; TCRdb's copy has only in-frame clones and leaves some out. Among under 750 clones listed, around 87% were seen once. Normal lung was taken at the farthest possible site, at least 3 cm from tumour. What was sequenced was non-adjacent lung tissue. The receptors derive from a human donor with non-small cell lung cancer.

V gene TRBV10-1 combines with J gene TRBJ2-3, with 8 bases aligning to TRBD2. The V and J ends lost 1 base and 8 bases, in that order; junction bases with no gene match: 8. The CDR3 sequence is 15 residues long. Germline CDR1 is WNHNN and CDR2 is SYGVQD (reference sequence). The DNA for the CDR3 is TGCGCCAGCAGTGAGTTTACCGCCCGGGAGGGTACGCAGTATTTT. Translating it yields CASSEFTAREGTQYF.

This clone was seen once. The CDR3 sequence: CASSLGSNTGELFF. Here the CDR3 DNA reads TGTGCCAGCAGCTTAGGCTCTAACACCGGGGAGCTGTTTTTT. The genes are TRBV7-3 and TRBJ2-2; the D is unclear. CDR3 length: 14 residues. The germline V gene has CDR1 SGHTA and CDR2 FQGTGA. V was clipped by 2 bases and J by 2 bases, with 6 bases between them.

The J gene is TRBJ1-3, the V gene TRBV30; D unresolved. This CDR3 region has 15 residues. Germline CDR1 GTSNPN, CDR2 SVGIG (reference sequence). Trimming took off 8 bases at V and 4 bases at J, with 21 bases between the two ends. The CDR3 is CALVDGPHPGNTIYF. The CDR3 DNA sequence: TGTGCCCTAGTCGACGGCCCCCATCCCGGAAACACCATATATTTT.

V usage is TRBV7-9 and J usage is TRBJ2-7, with 7 bases lining up with TRBD2. The CDR3 contains 13 residues. CDR1 and CDR2 (germline): SEHNR, FQNEAQ (reference sequence). J lost 4 bases, V lost 4 bases, and 4 bases had no gene match. The CDR3 DNA reads TGTGCCAGCAGCTCGGGGGGTTCTTACGAGCAGTACTTC. The encoded protein is CASSSGGSYEQYF.

V usage is TRBV4-3 and J usage is TRBJ2-3; 7 nucleotides agree with TRBD2. Germline assignment: CDR1 LGHNA and CDR2 YSLEER. There are 17 residues in the CDR3. After removal of 0 bases from V and 4 bases from J, the junction contained 10 bases not matched to a gene. The CDR3 spells CASSQDIGAGRADTQYF. Written as DNA, the CDR3 is TGCGCCAGCAGCCAAGATATCGGAGCGGGGAGGGCAGATACGCAGTATTTT.

This rearrangement joins TRBV7-3 to TRBJ1-1; D unclear. The germline V and J ends were trimmed by 2 bases and 0 bases, with 4 bases remaining between them. The CDR3 runs to 13 residues. CDR1 SGHTA and CDR2 FQGTGA come from the germline V gene. CDR3 DNA: TGTGCCAGCAGCTTAGAGGTGAACACTGAAGCTTTCTTT. It translates to CASSLEVNTEAFF.

This chain connects TRBV4-3 to TRBJ1-2; D is possibly TRBD1 (5 bases). Germline values: CDR1 LGHNA, CDR2 YSLEER. V was trimmed by 2 bases and J by 4 bases, leaving 8 bases between them. CDR3 length: 13 residues. DNA of the CDR3: TGCGCCAGCAGCCAATCCAGGGTCTATGGCTACACCTTC. This codes for CASSQSRVYGYTF.

This clone has a handful of counts. V usage is TRBV7-6 and J usage is TRBJ2-5, with TRBD1 identical over 11 bases. V shed 4 bases, J shed 2 bases, and the junction held 3 bases outside the gene matches. CDR1 and CDR2 from the germline V gene are SGHVS and FNYEAQ. This CDR3 has 15 amino acids. The CDR3 DNA reads TGTGCCAGCAGCTCGGACAGGGGGCGGCAAGAGACCCAGTACTTC. It is translated as CASSSDRGRQETQYF.

The V and J genes are TRBV29-1 and TRBJ1-6; D gene uncertain. V lost 5 bases and J lost 7, with 12 bases in between. Per the germline V gene, CDR1 is SQVTM and CDR2 is ANQGSEA. CDR3 length: 13 residues. Here the CDR3 reads CSVSVSTNSPLHF. For the CDR3, the DNA is TGCAGCGTTTCTGTTAGTACCAATTCACCCCTCCACTTT.

The J gene is TRBJ2-1, the V gene TRBV27; D possibly corresponds to TRBD1 (7 bases). Germline CDR1 is MNHEY and CDR2 is SMNVEV (reference sequence). V lost 2 bases and J 5 bases, leaving 16 bases between the germline ends. CDR3 length: 16 amino acids. Here the CDR3 reads CASSLVGGGPDNEQFF. DNA for the CDR3: TGTGCCAGCAGTTTAGTAGGAGGGGGCCCGGACAATGAGCAGTTCTTC.

The chain couples TRBV7-9 to TRBJ2-5; D gene unclear. The CDR3 is 14 residues long. V lost 5 bases and J lost 5, with 15 bases in between. Germline CDR1 SEHNR, CDR2 FQNEAQ (reference sequence). The CDR3 is CASSPRSSGETQYF. CDR3 bases: TGTGCCAGCAGCCCACGCTCTAGTGGGGAGACCCAGTACTTC.

This chain uses TRBV7-8 with TRBJ1-2; tentatively, D is TRBD1 (6 bases). The CDR3 sequence is 15 residues long. V lost 6 bases and J 4 bases, leaving 18 bases between the germline ends. Germline V gene data show CDR1 as SGHVS and CDR2 as FQNEAQ. The CDR3 nucleotides are TGTGCCAGCAGTTCCCGACAGGTGCCTTCCTATGGCTACACCTTC. It yields the protein CASSSRQVPSYGYTF.

The genes are TRBV13 and TRBJ1-6, with a weak D call TRBD1 (6 bases). CDR3 length equals 14 residues. CDR1 and CDR2 (germline): PRHDT, FYEKMQ (reference sequence). V shed 5 bases and J shed 6 bases, with 11 bases lying between them. The CDR3 bases are TGTGCCAGCAGCCTCGGACAGAGTAATTCACCCCTCCACTTT. Its translation: CASSLGQSNSPLHF.

The chain employs TRBV9 and TRBJ2-5; the D is unclear. Per the germline V gene, CDR1 is SGDLS and CDR2 is YYNGEE. The CDR3 loop spans 13 amino acids. V dropped 4 bases and J dropped 5 bases, with 12 bases sitting between them. CDR3 coding DNA: TGTGCCAGCAGCCCCCCCGCGGTGGAGACCCAGTACTTC. Its protein is CASSPPAVETQYF. Full variable domain (rest looked up from reference TRBV9 and TRBJ2-5): DSGVTQTPKHLITATGQRVTLRCSPRSGDLSVYWYQQSLDQGLQFLIQYYNGEERAKGNILERFSAQQFPDLHSELNLSSLELGDSALYFCASSPPAVETQYFGPGTRLLVL.

The chain links TRBV21-1 to TRBJ2-6; the D call of TRBD2 is as the table states it, not checked on the DNA. TRBV21-1 is deemed a pseudogene. The length of the CDR3 is 20 residues. CDR3 sequence (DNA): TGTGCCAGCAGTAACAAAGGGAAACTGGGGGGACTCTCTGGGGCCAACGTCCTGACTTTC. Its translation: CASSNKGKLGGLSGANVLTF.